This TCR beta chain was recorded in a study of technical replicates of blood from several donors. The CDR3 loop spans 17 amino acids. Looked up from germline, CDR1 is MDHEN and CDR2 is SYDVKM. Trimming at V came to 3 bases and at J to 5 bases, leaving 16 bases not matched to a gene. Method: immunoSEQ multiplex PCR; TCRdb's copy keeps in-frame clones and lacks some. This sample has 87,000 or so clones; 90% to 95% occur once, and the top ten carry about 0.27%. The sequenced sample was T cells isolated from PBMCs. This clonotype originated in a human donor in good health. The chain combines TRBV28 with TRBJ2-7; 7 bases fit TRBD2. The CDR3 bases are TGTGCCAGCAGTTTGGGGATAGGACCTCACGGGAGGAACGAGCAGTACTTC. This codes for CASSLGIGPHGRNEQYF.